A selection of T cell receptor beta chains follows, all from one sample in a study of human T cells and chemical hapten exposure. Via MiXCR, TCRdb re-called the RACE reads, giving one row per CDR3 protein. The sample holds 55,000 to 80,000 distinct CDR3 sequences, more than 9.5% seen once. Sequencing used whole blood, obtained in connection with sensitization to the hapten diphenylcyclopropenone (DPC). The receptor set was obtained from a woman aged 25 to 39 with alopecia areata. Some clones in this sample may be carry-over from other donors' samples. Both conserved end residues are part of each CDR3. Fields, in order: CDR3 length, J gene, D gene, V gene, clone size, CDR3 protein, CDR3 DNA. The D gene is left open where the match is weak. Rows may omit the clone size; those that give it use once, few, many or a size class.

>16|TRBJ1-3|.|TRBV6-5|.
CASSYRFANSGNTIYF
TGTGCCAGCAGTTACAGGTTCGCGAACTCTGGAAACACCATATATTTT
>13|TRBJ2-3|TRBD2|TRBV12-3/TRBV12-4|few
CASRQNPGTSEYF
TGTGCCAGCAGGCAGAACCCCGGGACTAGTGAATATTTT
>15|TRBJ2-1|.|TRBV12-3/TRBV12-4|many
CASTNGPRGDNEQFF
TGTGCCAGCACCAACGGGCCTAGGGGAGATAATGAGCAGTTCTTC
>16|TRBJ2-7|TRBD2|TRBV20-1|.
CSARDFSGLSSHEQYF
TGCAGTGCTAGAGATTTCTCGGGACTATCATCCCACGAGCAGTACTTC
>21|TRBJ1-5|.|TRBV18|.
CASSPLMLSSTADGGNQPQHF
TGTGCCAGCTCACCACTTATGTTATCTTCGACAGCCGATGGGGGCAATCAGCCCCAGCATTTT
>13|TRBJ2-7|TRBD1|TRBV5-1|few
CASSPRQGYEQYF
TGCGCCAGCAGCCCTCGACAGGGGTACGAGCAGTACTTC
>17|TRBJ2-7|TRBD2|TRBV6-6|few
CASSYSKGGRPTYEQYF
TGTGCCAGCAGTTACTCTAAAGGCGGGAGGCCCACCTACGAGCAGTACTTC
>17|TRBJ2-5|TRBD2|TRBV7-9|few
CASSFGTSGRAAETQYF
TGTGCCAGCAGCTTCGGGACTAGCGGGAGGGCCGCGGAGACCCAGTACTTC
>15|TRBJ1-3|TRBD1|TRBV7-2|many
CASSLGGTGGNTIYF
TGTGCCAGCAGCTTAGGTGGGACAGGCGGAAACACCATATATTTT
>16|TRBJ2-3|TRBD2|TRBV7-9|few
CASSLGITSGGDTQYF
TGTGCCAGCAGTTTAGGGATCACTAGCGGGGGTGATACGCAGTATTTT
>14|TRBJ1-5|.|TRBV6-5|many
CASRRYAGNQPQHF
TGTGCCAGCCGGCGCTATGCTGGCAATCAGCCCCAGCATTTT
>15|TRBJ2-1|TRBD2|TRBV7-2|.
CASSLVGLASNEQFF
TGTGCCAGCAGCTTAGTGGGACTAGCGAGTAATGAGCAGTTCTTC
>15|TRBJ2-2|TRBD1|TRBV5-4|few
CASSPNRGPTGELFF
TGTGCCAGCAGCCCGAACAGGGGACCGACCGGGGAGCTGTTTTTT
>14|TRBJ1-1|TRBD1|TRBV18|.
CASSPRQGDTEAFF
TGTGCCAGCTCACCACGACAGGGGGACACTGAAGCTTTCTTT
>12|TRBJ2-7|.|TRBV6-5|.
CASTDGTYEQYF
TGTGCCAGTACTGACGGTACCTACGAGCAGTACTTC
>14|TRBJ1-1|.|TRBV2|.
CASSAQGGRLEAFF
TGTGCCAGCAGCGCACAGGGCGGGAGACTTGAAGCTTTCTTT
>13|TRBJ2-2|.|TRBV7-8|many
CASSLGASGELFF
TGTGCCAGCAGCTTAGGGGCGTCCGGGGAGCTGTTTTTT
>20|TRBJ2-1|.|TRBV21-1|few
CASSAMTSGRAMGSYNEQFF
TGTGCCAGCAGCGCAATGACTAGCGGGAGGGCAATGGGGTCCTACAATGAGCAGTTCTTC
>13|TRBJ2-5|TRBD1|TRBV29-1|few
CSVRQGELQTQYF
TGCAGCGTTCGCCAGGGGGAATTACAGACCCAGTACTTC
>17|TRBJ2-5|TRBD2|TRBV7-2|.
CASSLLGTSGGSETQYF
TGTGCCAGCAGCTTATTAGGGACTAGCGGGGGAAGCGAGACCCAGTACTTC
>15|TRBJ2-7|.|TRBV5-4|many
CASSLLSGLPYEQYF
TGTGCCAGCAGCTTGCTGTCGGGGCTACCCTACGAGCAGTACTTC
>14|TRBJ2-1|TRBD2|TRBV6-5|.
CASSYSAGGFEQFF
TGTGCCAGCAGTTACTCAGCGGGGGGGTTTGAGCAGTTCTTC
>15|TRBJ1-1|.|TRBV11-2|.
CASSQPTGYNTEAFF
TGTGCCAGCAGCCAACCGACAGGTTACAACACTGAAGCTTTCTTT
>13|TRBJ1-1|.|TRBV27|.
CASGPTGYTEAFF
TGTGCCAGCGGCCCTACAGGGTACACTGAAGCTTTCTTT
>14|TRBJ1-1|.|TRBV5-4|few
CASSFTGITTEAFF
TGTGCCAGCAGCTTCACAGGGATAACGACTGAAGCTTTCTTT
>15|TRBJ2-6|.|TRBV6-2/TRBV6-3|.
CASSWDPSGANVLTF
TGTGCCAGCAGTTGGGATCCCTCTGGGGCCAACGTCCTGACTTTC
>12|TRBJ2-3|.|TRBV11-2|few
CASSLDQTTQYF
TGTGCCAGCAGCTTAGATCAAACTACGCAGTATTTT
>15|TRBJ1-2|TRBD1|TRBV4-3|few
CASSQDLGQVYGYTF
TGCGCCAGCAGCCAAGATCTAGGACAGGTTTATGGCTACACCTTC
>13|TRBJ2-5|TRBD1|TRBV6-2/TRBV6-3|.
CASRRTGEETQYF
TGTGCCAGCAGGAGGACAGGGGAAGAGACCCAGTACTTC
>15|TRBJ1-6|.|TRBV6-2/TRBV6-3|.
CASSRTIALNSPLHF
TGTGCCAGCAGTCGGACGATCGCCTTAAATTCACCCCTCCACTTT
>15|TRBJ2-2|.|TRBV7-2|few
CASSFRQGGAGELFF
TGTGCCAGCAGCTTTCGGCAGGGGGGCGCCGGGGAGCTGTTTTTT
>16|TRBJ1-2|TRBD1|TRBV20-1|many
CSARDWGQGFNYGYTF
TGCAGTGCTAGAGATTGGGGACAGGGCTTTAACTATGGCTACACCTTC
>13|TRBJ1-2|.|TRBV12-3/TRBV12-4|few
CASMAGRTYGYTF
TGTGCCAGCATGGCTGGGCGAACCTATGGCTACACCTTC
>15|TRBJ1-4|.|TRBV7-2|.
CASSSQDATNEKLFF
TGTGCCAGCAGCTCTCAGGATGCAACTAATGAAAAACTGTTTTTT
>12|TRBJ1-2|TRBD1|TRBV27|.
CASSNRGHGYTF
TGTGCCAGCAGTAACAGGGGGCATGGCTACACCTTC
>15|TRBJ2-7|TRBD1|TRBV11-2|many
CASSMGQIPIYEQYF
TGTGCCAGCAGCATGGGACAGATCCCTATCTACGAGCAGTACTTC
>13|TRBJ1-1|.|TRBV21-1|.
CASSKVSYTEAFF
TGTGCCAGCAGCAAGGTCAGCTACACTGAAGCTTTCTTT
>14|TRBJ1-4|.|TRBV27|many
CASSVTAAHEKLFF
TGTGCCAGCAGCGTGACAGCAGCCCATGAAAAACTGTTTTTT
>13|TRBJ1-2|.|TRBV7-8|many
CASSFDTDYGYTF
TGTGCCAGCAGCTTTGACACAGACTATGGCTACACCTTC
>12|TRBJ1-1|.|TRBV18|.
CASSPLQGEAFF
TGTGCCAGCTCACCACTACAGGGTGAAGCTTTCTTT
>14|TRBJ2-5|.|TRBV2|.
CASSQRTPQETQYF
TGTGCCAGCAGTCAACGGACGCCACAAGAGACCCAGTACTTC
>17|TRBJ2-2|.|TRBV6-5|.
CASSYSTKGANTGELFF
TGTGCCAGCAGTTACTCGACGAAGGGGGCGAACACCGGGGAGCTGTTTTTT
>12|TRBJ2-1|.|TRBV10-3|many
CAISELYNEQFF
TGTGCCATCAGTGAGTTGTACAATGAGCAGTTCTTC
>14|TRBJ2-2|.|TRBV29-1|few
CSVGTESNTGELFF
TGCAGCGTGGGAACAGAATCGAACACCGGGGAGCTGTTTTTT
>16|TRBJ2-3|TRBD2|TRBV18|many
CASSPTSGGARDTQYF
TGTGCCAGCTCACCAACTAGCGGGGGGGCGAGAGATACGCAGTATTTT